This T cell receptor (beta chain) was sequenced in a study of T cell responses to AZD1222 COVID-19 vaccine (dated by TCRdb to about 2021). In terms of the full investigation: Because spike-specific TCR depth and breadth did not differ between the two schedules, AZD1222 recipients who got a second dose at roughly 4 weeks were pooled with those who got a second dose at roughly 12 weeks. Trial participants were enrolled into age subgroups of 18-55, 56-69 and 70-plus years, which contained approximately 150, 30 and 60 TCR-sequenced participants, respectively. TCR sequencing covered over 230 trial participants: nearly 210 given two doses of AZD1222 and 26 given two doses of MenACWY control vaccine.

The label giving this sample's time point can be read as: baseline before first vaccination. Vaccinee samples came from UK trials COV001 and COV002, including a single-blind randomized controlled phase 2/3 trial of AZD1222 (ChAdOx1 nCoV-19) in healthy adults. For TCRbeta chain sequencing, PBMC samples were collected from trial participants at day 0 and at day 28 after the second dose. Results the study describes overall, beyond this receptor: No day 14 peak-response samples were available, so repertoires were characterized only after the peak T cell response. Most participants were white British and females outnumbered males, and the authors suggested that clonal diversity may have been underestimated. In the small 56-69-year group, the increase in depth fell short of significance, most likely because of low power. Epitopes outside the regions mutated in the B.1.351 and B.1.1.7 variants were reportedly recognized by nearly half of the unique spike-specific TCRs. Vaccine-associated CD4 TCRs spanned the whole spike protein, with dominant responses in regions 160-218 and 743-854. After two AZD1222 doses, spike-specific TCR breadth and depth were significantly higher than at day 0 and than in MenACWY recipients. Only a handful of AZD1222 recipients were SARS-CoV-2 seropositive at baseline, limiting conclusions about previously exposed vaccinees.

The V and J ends are trimmed by 0 bases and 8 bases, leaving 16 bases between them. Including cysteine and phenylalanine, the CDR3 has 15 amino acids. Only the CDR3 DNA is retained, 45 bases long and in frame from the first base. CDR1 LNHNV and CDR2 YYDKDF are derived from the germline V gene (reference sequence). The CDR3 regions of human TCRbeta chains were subjected to immunosequencing. The authors processed their data as follows. Repertoire TCRs were matched against a reference library of SARS-CoV-2-specific TCRs generated with the MIRA antigen-specificity platform. Breadth meant the fraction of unique TCRs that were SARS-CoV-2-associated, whereas depth meant the fraction of total T cells that were SARS-CoV-2-associated. Each spike-specific TCR was assigned to its reactive spike region and to a CD4 or CD8 class using the MIRA data. Log10-transformed breadth and depth values were compared by one-way ANOVA with Sidak's multiple comparisons tests. TCRdb took over this immuneACCESS table, retaining in-frame rearrangements with V and J assigned. Such tables are incomplete; in checked studies, under half of the missing clones stem from an unresolved V gene, and the remainder is unexplained. The DNA was the basis for D and trimming; V, J and clone size are from that table. For this sample there are tens of thousands of clones; about 90% appear just once. The ten biggest clones cover about 8.2% of the sample.

This clone has a single count. Its binding antigen is unknown. Nothing much larger sits one base from this clone, and base qualities are not available. The source material was peripheral blood, sampled on day 0 of AZD1222 vaccination. The TCR comes from an adult in good health. Here the chain combines TRBV15 and TRBJ1-2; the D gene is not confidently resolved. The CDR3 reads as follows: CATSRDQGRTRGYTF. The DNA is as follows: TGTGCCACCAGCAGAGATCAAGGGAGAACGCGGGGCTACACCTTC.